The sequence of this T cell receptor beta chain was determined in a study of technical replicates of blood from several donors. The data were produced by immunoSEQ multiplex PCR, yet TCRdb's version contains in-frame clones alone and is incomplete. The sample consists of 74,000 or so clones, roughly 96% of them appearing once. J was trimmed by 2 bases and V by 1 base; bases with no gene match: 3. The germline gives CDR1 MGHRA, CDR2 YSYEKL. The CDR3 runs 16 residues. Sequencing used T cells isolated from PBMCs. This receptor was obtained from a human donor in good health. This chain links TRBV4-1 with TRBJ2-1, with TRBD1 matching 9 bases. CDR3 protein: CASSQGGQGTYNEQFF. In DNA, the CDR3 is TGCGCCAGCAGCCAAGGGGGACAGGGTACCTACAATGAGCAGTTCTTC.